The rows below give T cell receptor beta chains drawn from one sample of a study of T cell repertoires in ileal Crohn's disease. Assay: immunoSEQ multiplex PCR; the TCRdb copy retains only in-frame clones and omits some. Of thousands of clones detected, 95% to 97% appear once; the ten largest clones hold 0.2% to 0.25%. Sequenced: ileal tissue. The origin of the receptors is an adult with Crohn's disease. CDR3s include the opening cysteine and the closing phenylalanine or tryptophan. A D gene is named only where the DNA matches it firmly. Clone size appears in some rows only: once, few, many, or a class for an expanded clone.

CDR3nt: TGTGCCAGCAGTTTGGGGGGAGGGAAAACTGAAGCTTTCTTT; CDR3aa: CASSLGGGKTEAFF; v_gene: TRBV7-2; abundance: .; j_gene: TRBJ1-1; d_gene: .
CDR3nt: TGTGCCAGCAGCTTTGGGGCGGATTTCAATTCACCCCTCCACTTT; CDR3aa: CASSFGADFNSPLHF; v_gene: TRBV7-2; abundance: .; j_gene: TRBJ1-6; d_gene: .
CDR3nt: TGTGCCAGCAGGGTCCTACAGGGGATTGCTGAAGCTTTCTTT; CDR3aa: CASRVLQGIAEAFF; v_gene: TRBV2; abundance: .; j_gene: TRBJ1-1; d_gene: TRBD1
CDR3nt: TGTGCCAGCCGGACTGATCGTTTAAGCAATCAGCCCCAGCATTTT; CDR3aa: CASRTDRLSNQPQHF; v_gene: TRBV2; abundance: .; j_gene: TRBJ1-5; d_gene: .
CDR3nt: TGTGCCAGCAGCTTAGGACGACTCACAGATACGCAGTATTTT; CDR3aa: CASSLGRLTDTQYF; v_gene: TRBV7-2; abundance: .; j_gene: TRBJ2-3; d_gene: .
CDR3nt: TGCGCCAGCAGCTCGGGACTAGCGGGCTGGGAGACCCAGTACTTC; CDR3aa: CASSSGLAGWETQYF; v_gene: TRBV5-1; abundance: .; j_gene: TRBJ2-5; d_gene: TRBD2
CDR3nt: TGTGCCAGCAGCCGCCCGACAGTTTTGAACACTGAAGCTTTCTTT; CDR3aa: CASSRPTVLNTEAFF; v_gene: TRBV5-6; abundance: .; j_gene: TRBJ1-1; d_gene: .
CDR3nt: TGTGCCAGCAGTCCGCGAGACAGGACCCAAGATACGCAGTATTTT; CDR3aa: CASSPRDRTQDTQYF; v_gene: TRBV6-5; abundance: .; j_gene: TRBJ2-3; d_gene: .
CDR3nt: TGTGCCAGCAGCTTCTCCAGGGCGGTCCACACTGAAGCTTTCTTT; CDR3aa: CASSFSRAVHTEAFF; v_gene: TRBV11-1; abundance: .; j_gene: TRBJ1-1; d_gene: .
CDR3nt: TGCGGAGCAGTATCCAAAAACATTCAGTACTTC; CDR3aa: CGAVSKNIQYF; v_gene: TRBV20-1; abundance: .; j_gene: TRBJ2-4; d_gene: .
CDR3nt: TGTGCCAGCAGCTTACGGGCGGACATTTCCTCTGGGGCCAACGTCCTGACTTTC; CDR3aa: CASSLRADISSGANVLTF; v_gene: TRBV11-1; abundance: .; j_gene: TRBJ2-6; d_gene: .
CDR3nt: TGTGCCAGCTCACTTTCTAGCTTCGGCTCTGGAAACACCATATATTTT; CDR3aa: CASSLSSFGSGNTIYF; v_gene: TRBV18; abundance: .; j_gene: TRBJ1-3; d_gene: .
CDR3nt: TGTGCCAGCCTGCGGGCGGGAGAGGAGACCCAGTACTTC; CDR3aa: CASLRAGEETQYF; v_gene: TRBV2; abundance: .; j_gene: TRBJ2-5; d_gene: TRBD2
CDR3nt: TGTGCCAGTAGTCCTAGACAGGGTCTTAATTCACCCCTCCACTTT; CDR3aa: CASSPRQGLNSPLHF; v_gene: TRBV19; abundance: .; j_gene: TRBJ1-6; d_gene: TRBD1
CDR3nt: TGTGCCAGCAGTTTGGCCACAGGGGGATATGGCTACACCTTC; CDR3aa: CASSLATGGYGYTF; v_gene: TRBV28; abundance: .; j_gene: TRBJ1-2; d_gene: TRBD1
CDR3nt: TGCGCCAGCAGCATGACAGGGATATGGGGCTACACCTTC; CDR3aa: CASSMTGIWGYTF; v_gene: TRBV5-1; abundance: few; j_gene: TRBJ1-2; d_gene: TRBD1
CDR3nt: TGTGCCAGCACGGCAGGACAGCCAGGAAACACCATATATTTT; CDR3aa: CASTAGQPGNTIYF; v_gene: TRBV6-1; abundance: .; j_gene: TRBJ1-3; d_gene: .
CDR3nt: TGTGCCAGCAATGGGCGCGCGGGAAAGAATTCACCCCTCCACTTT; CDR3aa: CASNGRAGKNSPLHF; v_gene: TRBV28; abundance: .; j_gene: TRBJ1-6; d_gene: .
CDR3nt: TGCGCCAGCAGCCAAGATCAGGGACAGGGGATCCCTGAAGCTTTCTTT; CDR3aa: CASSQDQGQGIPEAFF; v_gene: TRBV4-1; abundance: .; j_gene: TRBJ1-1; d_gene: TRBD1
CDR3nt: TGTGCCAGCAGCTTAACGTTGTCTACTGAAGCTTTCTTT; CDR3aa: CASSLTLSTEAFF; v_gene: TRBV7-3; abundance: .; j_gene: TRBJ1-1; d_gene: .
CDR3nt: TGTGCCAGCAGCCCAGGGGGTGAAGGCTACACCTTC; CDR3aa: CASSPGGEGYTF; v_gene: TRBV7-2; abundance: once; j_gene: TRBJ1-2; d_gene: TRBD1
CDR3nt: TGTGCCAGCAGTACCAGACAGGGGTACAATCAGCCCCAGCATTTT; CDR3aa: CASSTRQGYNQPQHF; v_gene: TRBV27; abundance: .; j_gene: TRBJ1-5; d_gene: TRBD1
CDR3nt: TGTGCCAGCGTAAGTATCGGGAGCGAGCAGTACTTC; CDR3aa: CASVSIGSEQYF; v_gene: TRBV28; abundance: once; j_gene: TRBJ2-7; d_gene: .
CDR3nt: TGTGCCATCAGTAGGACAGGGAGCTACGAGCAGTACTTC; CDR3aa: CAISRTGSYEQYF; v_gene: TRBV10-3; abundance: .; j_gene: TRBJ2-7; d_gene: TRBD1
CDR3nt: TGTGCCTGGCAGCGGGGGGGCACAGATACGCAGTATTTT; CDR3aa: CAWQRGGTDTQYF; v_gene: TRBV30; abundance: .; j_gene: TRBJ2-3; d_gene: TRBD2
CDR3nt: TGTGCCAGCAGCACTAGGACAGGCCTAAACACTGAAGCTTTCTTT; CDR3aa: CASSTRTGLNTEAFF; v_gene: TRBV7-2; abundance: .; j_gene: TRBJ1-1; d_gene: TRBD1
CDR3nt: TGTGCCAGCAGTTTATCTCGGCGGGGCATCACTGAAGCTTTCTTT; CDR3aa: CASSLSRRGITEAFF; v_gene: TRBV28; abundance: .; j_gene: TRBJ1-1; d_gene: .
CDR3nt: TGTGCCAGCAGCGTGGGACAGAACATGAACACTGAAGCTTTCTTT; CDR3aa: CASSVGQNMNTEAFF; v_gene: TRBV9; abundance: .; j_gene: TRBJ1-1; d_gene: TRBD1
CDR3nt: TGTGCCAGCAGTTACCACGGGGACAGGGCGGCCTATGGCTACACCTTC; CDR3aa: CASSYHGDRAAYGYTF; v_gene: TRBV6-5; abundance: .; j_gene: TRBJ1-2; d_gene: TRBD1
CDR3nt: TGTGCCAGCAGCGTAGACCTAGCGGGGGGGCTCACAGATACGCAGTATTTT; CDR3aa: CASSVDLAGGLTDTQYF; v_gene: TRBV9; abundance: .; j_gene: TRBJ2-3; d_gene: TRBD2
CDR3nt: TGTGCCAGCAGTAGAGGGTTCTCTGGCTACACCTTC; CDR3aa: CASSRGFSGYTF; v_gene: TRBV28; abundance: .; j_gene: TRBJ1-2; d_gene: .
CDR3nt: TGTGCCATCAGTGAGTCAGCAGGGTTTGAAGCTTTCTTT; CDR3aa: CAISESAGFEAFF; v_gene: TRBV10-3; abundance: .; j_gene: TRBJ1-1; d_gene: .
CDR3nt: TGTGCCAGTACGGGATCCGCCGGAGGGTGGTCTCTCGACGAGCAGTACTTC; CDR3aa: CASTGSAGGWSLDEQYF; v_gene: TRBV28; abundance: .; j_gene: TRBJ2-7; d_gene: .
CDR3nt: TGCGCCAGCAGCTTTACACAGGGAACTGAAGCTTTCTTT; CDR3aa: CASSFTQGTEAFF; v_gene: TRBV5-1; abundance: .; j_gene: TRBJ1-1; d_gene: .
CDR3nt: TGTGCCAGCAGCTTGCCCCTGGCAGGCCTTTACAATGAGCAGTTCTTC; CDR3aa: CASSLPLAGLYNEQFF; v_gene: TRBV5-4; abundance: .; j_gene: TRBJ2-1; d_gene: .
CDR3nt: TGCGCCAGCAGCCAATCAGGGACAGCAGTTAACTATGGCTACACCTTC; CDR3aa: CASSQSGTAVNYGYTF; v_gene: TRBV4-1; abundance: .; j_gene: TRBJ1-2; d_gene: TRBD1
CDR3nt: TGCGCCAGCAGCCCGGGACAGGGTGTGCGTGAGCAGTTCTTC; CDR3aa: CASSPGQGVREQFF; v_gene: TRBV5-1; abundance: .; j_gene: TRBJ2-1; d_gene: TRBD1
CDR3nt: TGTGCCAGCAGCCAACTTTGGAGCTCCTACGAGCAGTACTTC; CDR3aa: CASSQLWSSYEQYF; v_gene: TRBV14; abundance: .; j_gene: TRBJ2-7; d_gene: .
CDR3nt: TGTGCCAGCACCCTGGGGGGGGGAATGAAAGGCTACACCTTC; CDR3aa: CASTLGGGMKGYTF; v_gene: TRBV28; abundance: .; j_gene: TRBJ1-2; d_gene: .
CDR3nt: TGTGCCAGTAGTATAGCCTCTTCCGGGACAGCGAGAGGGGAGACCCAGTACTTC; CDR3aa: CASSIASSGTARGETQYF; v_gene: TRBV19; abundance: .; j_gene: TRBJ2-5; d_gene: TRBD1
CDR3nt: TGTGCCAGCAGAGTCCCCGAGACAGGGGACGAAGAGACCCAGTACTTC; CDR3aa: CASRVPETGDEETQYF; v_gene: TRBV21-1; abundance: .; j_gene: TRBJ2-5; d_gene: .
CDR3nt: TGTGCCAGCTCCCCTCGTACAGGGAGGGGAGGGGAGCCCCAGCATTTT; CDR3aa: CASSPRTGRGGEPQHF; v_gene: TRBV18; abundance: once; j_gene: TRBJ1-5; d_gene: .
CDR3nt: TGCGCCAGCAGAACCGGGACAGGGGTCGGTCAGCCCCAGCATTTT; CDR3aa: CASRTGTGVGQPQHF; v_gene: TRBV5-1; abundance: .; j_gene: TRBJ1-5; d_gene: TRBD1
CDR3nt: TGTGCCAGCAGTGGAGGGGACAGGGGTTACACTGAAGCTTTCTTT; CDR3aa: CASSGGDRGYTEAFF; v_gene: TRBV25-1; abundance: .; j_gene: TRBJ1-1; d_gene: TRBD1
CDR3nt: TGTGCCAGCAGTGGACCGGGTAACTATGGCTACACCTTC; CDR3aa: CASSGPGNYGYTF; v_gene: TRBV25-1; abundance: .; j_gene: TRBJ1-2; d_gene: .
CDR3nt: TGTGCCAGCAGCCAAACTCTAGCGGGGTACTACAATGAGCAGTTCTTC; CDR3aa: CASSQTLAGYYNEQFF; v_gene: TRBV4-2; abundance: .; j_gene: TRBJ2-1; d_gene: TRBD2
CDR3nt: TGTGCCAGCAGCCCATTACAGGGGGCTGGGGGCACTGAAGCTTTCTTT; CDR3aa: CASSPLQGAGGTEAFF; v_gene: TRBV7-2; abundance: .; j_gene: TRBJ1-1; d_gene: TRBD1
CDR3nt: TGTGCCAGCAGCTCTTTCCAGTCCGGGGAGCTGTTTTTT; CDR3aa: CASSSFQSGELFF; v_gene: TRBV11-3; abundance: .; j_gene: TRBJ2-2; d_gene: .
CDR3nt: TGCGCCAGCAGCTTGTCCGGGACAGGGGGAGGAGAGACCCAGTACTTC; CDR3aa: CASSLSGTGGGETQYF; v_gene: TRBV5-1; abundance: once; j_gene: TRBJ2-5; d_gene: TRBD1